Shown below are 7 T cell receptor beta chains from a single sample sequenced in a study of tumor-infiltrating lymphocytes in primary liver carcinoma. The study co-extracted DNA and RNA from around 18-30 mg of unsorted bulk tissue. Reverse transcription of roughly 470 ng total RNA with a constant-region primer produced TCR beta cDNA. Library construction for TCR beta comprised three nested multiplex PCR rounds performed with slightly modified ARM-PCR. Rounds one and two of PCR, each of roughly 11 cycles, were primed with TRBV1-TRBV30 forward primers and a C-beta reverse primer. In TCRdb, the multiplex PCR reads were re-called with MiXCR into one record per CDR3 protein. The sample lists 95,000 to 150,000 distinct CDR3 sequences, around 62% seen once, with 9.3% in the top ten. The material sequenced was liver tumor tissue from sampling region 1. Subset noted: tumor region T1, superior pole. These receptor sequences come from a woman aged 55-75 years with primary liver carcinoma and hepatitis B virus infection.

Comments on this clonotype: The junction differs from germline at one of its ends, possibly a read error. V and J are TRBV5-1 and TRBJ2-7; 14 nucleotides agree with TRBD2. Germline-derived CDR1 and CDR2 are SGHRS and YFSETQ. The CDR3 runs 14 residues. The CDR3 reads CASSLGLAGGERYF. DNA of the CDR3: TGCGCCAGCAGCTTGGGACTAGCGGGAGGGGAGCGGTACTTC.

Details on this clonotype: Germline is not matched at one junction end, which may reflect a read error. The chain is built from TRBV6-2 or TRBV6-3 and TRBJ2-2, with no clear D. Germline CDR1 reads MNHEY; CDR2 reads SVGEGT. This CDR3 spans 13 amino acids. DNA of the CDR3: TGTGTCAGCAGTTCTGGAGTACCCGGGGAGCTGTTTTTT. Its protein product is CVSSSGVPGELFF.

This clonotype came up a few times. CDR3 DNA sequence: TGTGCCAGCAGTGGGGGCCCAGCCCGCACAGATACGCAGTATTTT. It yields the protein CASSGGPARTDTQYF. The chain has TRBV2 and TRBJ2-3, with D tentatively TRBD1 (5 bases). The CDR3 runs 15 residues. Trimming shortened V by 4 bases and J by 1 base, and 12 bases separated the two germline ends. Per the germline V gene, CDR1 is SNHLY and CDR2 is FYNNEI.

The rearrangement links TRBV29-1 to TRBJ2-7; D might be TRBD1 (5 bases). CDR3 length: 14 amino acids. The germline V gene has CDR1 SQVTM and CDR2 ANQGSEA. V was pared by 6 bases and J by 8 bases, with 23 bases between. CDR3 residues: CSVTEETTYDKQYF. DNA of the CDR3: TGCAGCGTGACAGAAGAAACCACATACGACAAGCAGTACTTC.

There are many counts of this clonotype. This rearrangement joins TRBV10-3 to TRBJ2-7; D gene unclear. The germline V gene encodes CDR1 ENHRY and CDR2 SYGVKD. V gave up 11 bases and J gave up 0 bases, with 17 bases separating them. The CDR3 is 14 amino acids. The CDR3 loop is CAALPSESSYEQYF. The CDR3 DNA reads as TGTGCCGCCCTGCCCTCTGAAAGCTCCTACGAGCAGTACTTC.

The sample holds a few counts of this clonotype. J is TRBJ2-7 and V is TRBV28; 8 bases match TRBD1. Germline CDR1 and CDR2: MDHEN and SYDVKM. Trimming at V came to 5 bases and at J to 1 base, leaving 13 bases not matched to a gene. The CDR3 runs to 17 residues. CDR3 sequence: CASSMSGTGSHSYEQYF. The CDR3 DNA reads TGTGCCAGCAGTATGTCCGGGACAGGTTCCCATTCCTACGAGCAGTACTTC.

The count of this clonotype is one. CDR3 protein: CASSPRTRSQGTQYF. CDR3 sequence (DNA): TGTGCCAGCAGCCCAAGGACTAGATCACAGGGGACCCAGTACTTC. The rearrangement uses TRBV11-2 and TRBJ2-5, with D perhaps TRBD2 (7 bases). The CDR3 covers 15 residues. The V and J ends lost 5 bases and 7 bases respectively, with 20 bases between them. CDR1 and CDR2 from the germline V gene are SGHAT and FQNNGV.